The 20 T cell receptor beta chains below were found in one sample sequenced in a study of T cells in Graves' hyperthyroidism and ophthalmopathy. Regions amplified from RNA transcripts were the TCR beta CDR3 regions. First-round RT-PCR with HTBI primers amplified the TCR CDR3 region. Each CDR3 protein gets one entry after TCRdb re-called the multiplex PCR reads with MiXCR. The sample holds a few hundred thousand distinct CDR3 sequences, around 13% seen once. Sample: blood. The receptors come from a middle-aged woman with Graves' ophthalmopathy.

This clonotype has at least ten counts. The chain uses TRBV6-1 and TRBJ1-6, with D perhaps TRBD1 (5 bases). Trimming took 7 bases from V and 0 from J, leaving 16 bases between them. The germline CDR1 and CDR2 sequences are MNHNS and SASEGT. This CDR3 has 17 amino acids. The CDR3 sequence is CASTPAGVGSYNSPLHF. DNA of the CDR3: TGTGCCAGCACCCCCGCGGGGGTGGGCTCCTATAATTCACCCCTCCACTTT.

This clonotype showed up just a few times. The chain uses TRBV19 and TRBJ1-4, with TRBD1 as a possible D gene (6 bases). There are 14 residues in the CDR3. The V end was cut by 4 bases, the J end by 5 bases, with 11 bases between. The germline gives CDR1 LNHDA, CDR2 SQIVND (reference sequence). CDR3 DNA sequence: TGTGCCAGTAGTACCGGGACAAGGAATGAAAAACTGTTTTTT. This gives the protein CASSTGTRNEKLFF.

A few counts support this clonotype. The V call is TRBV24-1, the J call TRBJ1-1; 7 bases match TRBD1. CDR1 is KGHDR, CDR2 SFDVKD, per germline. The V gene end was trimmed by 7 bases and the J gene end by 3 bases; junction bases not matched to a gene: 13. This CDR3 has 16 residues. CDR3 bases: TGTGCCACCAGAGGACCAGGGGGTGGAGTGCACACTGAAGCTTTCTTT. It yields the protein CATRGPGGGVHTEAFF.

This sequence joins TRBV3-1 and TRBJ1-1, with 11 bases lining up with TRBD1. The length of the CDR3 is 14 residues. V lost 3 bases and J lost 6; bases outside the gene matches: 3. CDR1 and CDR2 from the germline V gene are LGHDT and YNNKEL (reference sequence). The CDR3 nucleotides read TGTGCCAGCAGCCACGGACAGGGGGCACCTGAAGCTTTCTTT. Amino acids: CASSHGQGAPEAFF.

CDR3 nucleotide sequence: TGCGCCAGCAGCCAATGGCGGGACAGGGAGACCTACAATGAGCAGTTCTTC. It translates to CASSQWRDRETYNEQFF. The chain employs TRBV4-1 and TRBJ2-1; 9 positions match TRBD1. The CDR3 covers 17 residues. V lost 2 bases to trimming and J lost 2 bases; unmatched junction nucleotides: 7. Germline V lookup: CDR1 MGHRA, CDR2 YSYEKL.

This clonotype was found many times. The genes are TRBV11-2 and TRBJ2-5; 8 nucleotides line up with TRBD1. The germline V gene encodes CDR1 SGHAT and CDR2 FQNNGV. Trimming removed 1 base from V and 5 bases from J; junction bases left unmatched: 3. This CDR3 region has 14 residues. In DNA form, the CDR3 reads TGTGCCAGCAGCTTAGGACAGGGGTTTGAGACCCAGTACTTC. Translation gives CASSLGQGFETQYF.

This clonotype was observed at least ten times. The CDR3 bases are TGTGCCAGCAGTTTAAGCGTGGGCCAAGAGACCCAGTACTTC. It yields the protein CASSLSVGQETQYF. The V and J genes are TRBV28 and TRBJ2-5; D gene uncertain. Germline lookup yields CDR1 MDHEN and CDR2 SYDVKM. This CDR3 comprises 14 residues. V gave up 2 bases and J gave up 1 base, with 8 bases separating them.

In regard to this clonotype: This could be a read error, since a much larger clone is one nucleotide away. V gene TRBV24-1 combines with J gene TRBJ2-1; tentatively, D is TRBD1 (6 bases). CDR3 length: 14 amino acids. Per germline, CDR1 KGHDR and CDR2 SFDVKD. V was pared by 5 bases and J by 10 bases, with 17 bases between. CDR3 region: CATSVPGTGTEQFF. In DNA form, the CDR3 reads TGTGCCACCAGTGTCCCGGGGACCGGGACAGAGCAGTTCTTC.

This clonotype came up many times. The genes are TRBV3-1 and TRBJ2-7; D unclear. The CDR3 totals 12 residues. Germline CDR1 reads LGHDT; CDR2 reads YNNKEL (reference sequence). V lost 7 bases to trimming and J lost 5 bases, with 12 bases between them. CDR3 in amino acids: CASKETGNEQYF. CDR3 DNA: TGTGCCAGCAAGGAGACGGGTAACGAGCAGTACTTC.

The sample holds many counts of this clonotype. V is TRBV12-3 or TRBV12-4 and J is TRBJ2-1; 7 bases align to TRBD1. CDR3 length: 16 residues. J gave up 5 bases and V 5 bases, and 12 bases lay outside the gene matches. In DNA form, the CDR3 reads TGTGCCAGCAGTAAAAGGACAGGCCACTACCACAATGAGCAGTTCTTC. The encoded protein is CASSKRTGHYHNEQFF.

The J gene is TRBJ1-1, the V gene TRBV5-4, with TRBD1 matching over 9 bases. Germline V gene data show CDR1 as SGHNT and CDR2 as YYREEE (reference sequence). The CDR3 sequence is 15 residues long. Trimming took 6 bases from V and 1 from J; bases not matched to a gene: 7. CDR3 nucleotides: TGTGCCAGCACGGGACAGGGTTTCTCGAACACTGAAGCTTTCTTT. Protein: CASTGQGFSNTEAFF.

The genes are TRBV4-2 and TRBJ2-5, with 12 bases matching TRBD2. CDR3 length: 17 residues. Germline loops: CDR1 LGHNA, CDR2 YNFKEQ. V was pared by 3 bases and J by 3 bases, with 8 bases of the junction left unmatched. The CDR3 protein is CASSQGLAGGREETQYF. CDR3 DNA sequence: TGTGCCAGCAGCCAGGGCCTAGCGGGAGGGCGGGAAGAGACCCAGTACTTC.

CDR3 residues: CSVGIGSSGNTIYF. The CDR3 nucleotides are TGCAGCGTTGGGATCGGTAGCTCTGGAAACACCATATATTTT. The V call is TRBV29-1, the J call TRBJ1-3; the D is unclear. CDR3 length: 14 amino acids. The V end was cut by 4 bases, the J end by 0 bases, with 10 bases between. Germline CDR1 SQVTM, CDR2 ANQGSEA.

This clonotype was observed a few times. The rearrangement joins TRBV4-2 to TRBJ2-7; D is unclear. V was clipped by 0 bases and J by 6 bases, with 12 bases between them. The CDR3 loop spans 14 amino acids. CDR1 and CDR2 from the germline V gene are LGHNA and YNFKEQ. The CDR3 sequence is CASSQDLNLGEQYF. As DNA, the CDR3 is TGTGCCAGCAGCCAAGACCTAAACTTGGGCGAGCAGTACTTC.

This clonotype was recorded many times. The chain employs TRBV11-2 and TRBJ2-5; D remains unclear. Germline CDR1 and CDR2: SGHAT and FQNNGV. V dropped 4 bases and J dropped 0 bases, with 3 bases sitting between them. The CDR3 consists of 12 residues. CDR3 sequence (DNA): TGTGCCAGCAGCTCTGACCAAGAGACCCAGTACTTC. Encoded protein: CASSSDQETQYF.

This clonotype was counted ten times or more. The gene calls are TRBV28 and TRBJ2-1; 12 nucleotides align to TRBD2. The CDR3 contains 15 residues. The junction had 4 bases not matched to a gene; V was cut back by 6 bases and J by 4 bases. CDR1 and CDR2 from the germline V gene are MDHEN and SYDVKM. The CDR3 region is CASSFLAGGYNEQFF. DNA for the CDR3: TGTGCCAGCAGCTTCCTAGCGGGGGGGTACAATGAGCAGTTCTTC.

CDR3 residues: CASSLDGRPNEKLFF. In DNA form, the CDR3 reads TGTGCCAGCAGCCTGGACGGGAGGCCGAATGAAAAACTGTTTTTT. V usage is TRBV7-9 and J usage is TRBJ1-4; D is unclear. Germline V gene sequence: CDR1 SEHNR, CDR2 FQNEAQ (reference sequence). V was cut by 5 bases and J by 5 bases, with 15 bases left in between. This CDR3 comprises 15 residues. The entire variable domain, with the rest obtained from reference TRBV7-9 and TRBJ1-4, is as follows: DTGVSQNPRHKITKRGQNVTFRCDPISEHNRLYWYRQTLGQGPEFLTYFQNEAQLEKSRLLSDRFSAERPKGSFSTLEIQRTEQGDSAMYLCASSLDGRPNEKLFFGSGTQLSVL.

The chain is built from TRBV19 and TRBJ1-6; D gene ambiguous. Deletions cut 1 base from V and 7 bases from J, with 14 bases between. The CDR3 extends over 16 amino acids. Germline CDR1 LNHDA, CDR2 SQIVND (reference sequence). The CDR3 loop is CASSIGTGIWNSPLHF. DNA for the CDR3: TGTGCCAGTAGTATAGGCACCGGGATTTGGAATTCACCCCTCCACTTT.

This clonotype was counted between two and nine times. This chain links TRBV7-9 with TRBJ1-1, with TRBD1 matching 7 bases. The V gene's germline CDR1 is SEHNR and CDR2 FQNEAQ (reference sequence). CDR3 length: 19 residues. J was trimmed by 0 bases and V by 5 bases; bases with no gene match: 18. DNA of the CDR3: TGTGCCAGCAGCCGCGGACAGGCCCCTACGAAGTTCTTGAACACTGAAGCTTTCTTT. Translating it yields CASSRGQAPTKFLNTEAFF.

The V gene is TRBV20-1, the J gene TRBJ1-6, with a possible D match to TRBD1 (6 bases). The V gene's germline CDR1 is DFQATT and CDR2 SNEGSKA (reference sequence). The CDR3 is 12 amino acids. Deletions cut 7 bases from V and 7 bases from J, with 11 bases between. The CDR3 coding sequence is TGCAGTGTCGGACAGACCAATTCACCCCTCCACTTT. This codes for CSVGQTNSPLHF.